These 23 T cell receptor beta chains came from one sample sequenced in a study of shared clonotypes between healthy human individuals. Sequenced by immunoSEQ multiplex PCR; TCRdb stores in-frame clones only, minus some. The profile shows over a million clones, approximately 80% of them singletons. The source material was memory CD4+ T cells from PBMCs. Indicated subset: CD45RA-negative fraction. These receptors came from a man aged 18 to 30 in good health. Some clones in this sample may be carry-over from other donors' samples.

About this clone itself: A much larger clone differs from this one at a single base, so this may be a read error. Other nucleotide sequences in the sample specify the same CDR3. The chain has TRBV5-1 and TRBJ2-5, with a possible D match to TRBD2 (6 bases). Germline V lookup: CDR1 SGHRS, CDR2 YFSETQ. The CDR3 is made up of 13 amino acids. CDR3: CASSLEGQETQYF. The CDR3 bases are TGTGCCAGCAGCTTGGAGGGGCAAGAGACCCAGTACTTC.

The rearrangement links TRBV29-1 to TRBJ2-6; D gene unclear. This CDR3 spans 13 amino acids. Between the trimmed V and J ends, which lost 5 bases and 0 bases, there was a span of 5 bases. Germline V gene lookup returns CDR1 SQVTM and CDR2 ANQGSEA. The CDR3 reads CSVFTSGANVLTF. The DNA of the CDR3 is TGCAGCGTTTTTACCTCTGGGGCCAACGTCCTGACTTTC. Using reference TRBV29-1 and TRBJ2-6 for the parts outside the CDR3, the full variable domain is SAVISQKPSRDICQRGTSLTIQCQVDSQVTMMFWYRQQPGQSLTLIATANQGSEATYESGFVIDKFPISRPNLTFSTLTVSNMSPEDSSIYLCSVFTSGANVLTFGAGSRLTVL.

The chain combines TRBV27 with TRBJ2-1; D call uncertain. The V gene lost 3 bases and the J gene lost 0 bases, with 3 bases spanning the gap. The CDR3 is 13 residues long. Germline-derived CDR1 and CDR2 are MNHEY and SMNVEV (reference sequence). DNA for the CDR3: TGTGCCAGCAGTTTCCTCTCCTACAATGAGCAGTTCTTC. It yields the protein CASSFLSYNEQFF.

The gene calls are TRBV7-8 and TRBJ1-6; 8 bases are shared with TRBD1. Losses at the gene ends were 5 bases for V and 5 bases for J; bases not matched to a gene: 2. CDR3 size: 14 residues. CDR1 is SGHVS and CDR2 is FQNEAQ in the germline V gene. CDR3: CASSVTGDNSPLHF. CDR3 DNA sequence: TGTGCCAGCAGCGTGACAGGGGATAATTCACCCCTCCACTTT.

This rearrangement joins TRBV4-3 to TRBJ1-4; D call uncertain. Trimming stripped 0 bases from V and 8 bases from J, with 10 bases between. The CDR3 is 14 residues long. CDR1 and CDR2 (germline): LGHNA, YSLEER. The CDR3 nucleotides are TGCGCCAGCAGCCAAGATTGGGGAAAGGAAAAACTGTTTTTT. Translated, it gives CASSQDWGKEKLFF.

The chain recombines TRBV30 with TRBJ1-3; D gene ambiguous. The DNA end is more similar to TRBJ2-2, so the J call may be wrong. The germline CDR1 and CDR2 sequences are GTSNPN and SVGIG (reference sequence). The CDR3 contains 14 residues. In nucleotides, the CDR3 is TGTGCCTCAGCATTGGGATACAACACCGGGGAGCTGTTTTTT. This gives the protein CASALGYNTGELFF.

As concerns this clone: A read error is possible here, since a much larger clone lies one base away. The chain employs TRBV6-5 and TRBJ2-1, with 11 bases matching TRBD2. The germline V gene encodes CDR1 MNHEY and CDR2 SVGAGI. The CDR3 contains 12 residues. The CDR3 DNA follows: TGTGCCGGCAGTCTAGCGGGAGGTGAGCAGTTCTTC. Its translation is CAGSLAGGEQFF.

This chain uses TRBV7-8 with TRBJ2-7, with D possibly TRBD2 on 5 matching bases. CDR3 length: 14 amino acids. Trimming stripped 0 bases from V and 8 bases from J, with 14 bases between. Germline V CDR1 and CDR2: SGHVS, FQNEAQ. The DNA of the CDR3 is TGTGCCAGCAGCTTAGCGGAAACCCGGGATAAGCAGTACTTC. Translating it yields CASSLAETRDKQYF.

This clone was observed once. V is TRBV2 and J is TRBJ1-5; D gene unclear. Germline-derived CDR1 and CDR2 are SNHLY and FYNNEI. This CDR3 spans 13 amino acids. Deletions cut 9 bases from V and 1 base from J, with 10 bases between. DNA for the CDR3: TGTGCCAGTGTTTACGGAAGCAATCAGCCCCAGCATTTT. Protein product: CASVYGSNQPQHF. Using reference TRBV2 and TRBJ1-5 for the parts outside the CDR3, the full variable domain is EPEVTQTPSHQVTQMGQEVILRCVPISNHLYFYWYRQILGQKVEFLVSFYNNEISEKSEIFDDQFSVERPDGSNFTLKIRSTKLEDSAMYFCASVYGSNQPQHFGDGTRLSIL.

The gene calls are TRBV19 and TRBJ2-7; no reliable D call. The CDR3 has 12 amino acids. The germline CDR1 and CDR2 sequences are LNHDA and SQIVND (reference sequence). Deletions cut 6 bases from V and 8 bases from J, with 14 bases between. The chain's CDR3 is CASSGLRSKQYF. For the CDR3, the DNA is TGTGCCAGTAGCGGTCTCAGATCGAAGCAGTACTTC. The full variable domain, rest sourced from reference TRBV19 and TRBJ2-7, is DGGITQSPKYLFRKEGQNVTLSCEQNLNHDAMYWYRQDPGQGLRLIYYSQIVNDFQKGDIAEGYSVSREKKESFPLTVTSAQKNPTAFYLCASSGLRSKQYFGPGTRLTVT.

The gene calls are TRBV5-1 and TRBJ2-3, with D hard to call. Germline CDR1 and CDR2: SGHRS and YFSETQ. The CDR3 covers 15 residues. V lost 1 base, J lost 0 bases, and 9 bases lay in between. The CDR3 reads CASSLNEASTDTQYF. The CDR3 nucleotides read TGCGCCAGCAGCTTGAATGAAGCTAGCACAGATACGCAGTATTTT. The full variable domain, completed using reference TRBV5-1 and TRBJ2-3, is KAGVTQTPRYLIKTRGQQVTLSCSPISGHRSVSWYQQTPGQGLQFLFEYFSETQRNKGNFPGRFSGRQFSNSRSEMNVSTLELGDSALYLCASSLNEASTDTQYFGPGTRLTVL.

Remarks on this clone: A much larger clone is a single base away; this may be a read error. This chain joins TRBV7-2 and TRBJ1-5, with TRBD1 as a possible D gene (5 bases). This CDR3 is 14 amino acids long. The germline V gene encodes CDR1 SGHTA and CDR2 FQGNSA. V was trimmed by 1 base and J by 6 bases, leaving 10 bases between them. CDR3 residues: CASSLDGGIQPQHF. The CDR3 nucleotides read TGTGCCAGCAGCTTAGATGGGGGAATTCAGCCCCAGCATTTT.

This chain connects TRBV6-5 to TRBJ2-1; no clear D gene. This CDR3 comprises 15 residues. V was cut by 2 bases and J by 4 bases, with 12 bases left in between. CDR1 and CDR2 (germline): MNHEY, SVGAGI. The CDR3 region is CASSYGVPAYNEQFF. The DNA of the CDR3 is TGTGCCAGCAGTTACGGGGTTCCGGCATACAATGAGCAGTTCTTC.

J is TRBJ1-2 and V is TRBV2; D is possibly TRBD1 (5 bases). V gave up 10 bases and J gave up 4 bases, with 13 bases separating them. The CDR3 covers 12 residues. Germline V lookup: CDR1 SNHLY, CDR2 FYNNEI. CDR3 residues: CATTKGLYGYTF. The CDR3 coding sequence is TGTGCCACCACAAAGGGACTCTATGGCTACACCTTC.

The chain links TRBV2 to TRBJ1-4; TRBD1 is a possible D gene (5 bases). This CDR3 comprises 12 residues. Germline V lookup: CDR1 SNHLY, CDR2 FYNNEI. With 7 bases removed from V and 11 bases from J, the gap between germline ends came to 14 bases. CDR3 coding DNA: TGTGCCAGCATTGGTGGGAGGGGCAAACTGTTTTTT. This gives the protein CASIGGRGKLFF.

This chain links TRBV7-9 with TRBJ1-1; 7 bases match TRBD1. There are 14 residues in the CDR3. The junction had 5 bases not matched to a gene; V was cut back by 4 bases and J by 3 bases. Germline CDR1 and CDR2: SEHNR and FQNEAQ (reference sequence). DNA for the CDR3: TGTGCCAGCAGCTCCGGGACAGCAGACACTGAAGCTTTCTTT. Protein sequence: CASSSGTADTEAFF.

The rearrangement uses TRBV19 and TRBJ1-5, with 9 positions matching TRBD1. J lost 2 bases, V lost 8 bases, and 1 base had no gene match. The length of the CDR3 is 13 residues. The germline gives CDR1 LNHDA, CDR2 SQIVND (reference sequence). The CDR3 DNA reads TGTGCCAGTCGACAGGGGGGCAATCAGCCCCAGCATTTT. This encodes CASRQGGNQPQHF.

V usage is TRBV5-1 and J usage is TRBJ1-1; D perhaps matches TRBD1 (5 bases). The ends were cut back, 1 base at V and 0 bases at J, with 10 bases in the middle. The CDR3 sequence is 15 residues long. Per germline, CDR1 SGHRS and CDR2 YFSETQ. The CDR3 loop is CASSLTGTMNTEAFF. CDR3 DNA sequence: TGCGCCAGCAGCTTGACAGGAACGATGAACACTGAAGCTTTCTTT.

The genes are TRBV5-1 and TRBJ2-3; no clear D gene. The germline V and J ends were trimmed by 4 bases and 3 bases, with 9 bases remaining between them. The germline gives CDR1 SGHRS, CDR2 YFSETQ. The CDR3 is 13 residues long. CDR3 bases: TGCGCCAGCAGCGAGCGCCTAACAGATACGCAGTATTTT. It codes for CASSERLTDTQYF.

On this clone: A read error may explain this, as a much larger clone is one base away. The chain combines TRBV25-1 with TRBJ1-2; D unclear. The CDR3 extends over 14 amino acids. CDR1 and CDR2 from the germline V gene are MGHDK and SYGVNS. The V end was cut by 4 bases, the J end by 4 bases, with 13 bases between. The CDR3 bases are TGTGCCAGCAGTGGCCCCACGCGTAGCTATGGCTACACCTTC. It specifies CASSGPTRSYGYTF.

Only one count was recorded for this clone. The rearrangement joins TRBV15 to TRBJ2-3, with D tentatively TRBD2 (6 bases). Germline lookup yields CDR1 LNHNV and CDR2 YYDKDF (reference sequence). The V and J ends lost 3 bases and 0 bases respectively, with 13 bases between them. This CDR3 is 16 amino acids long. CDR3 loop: CATSSRSGTSTDTQYF. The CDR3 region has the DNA TGTGCCACCAGCAGTCGTAGCGGTACTAGCACAGATACGCAGTATTTT.

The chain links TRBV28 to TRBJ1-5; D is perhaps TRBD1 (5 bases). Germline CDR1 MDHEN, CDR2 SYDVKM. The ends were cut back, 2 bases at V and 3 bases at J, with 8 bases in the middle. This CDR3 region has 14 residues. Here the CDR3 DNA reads TGTGCCAGCAGTTTACACAGGTCCAATCAGCCCCAGCATTTT. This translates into CASSLHRSNQPQHF.

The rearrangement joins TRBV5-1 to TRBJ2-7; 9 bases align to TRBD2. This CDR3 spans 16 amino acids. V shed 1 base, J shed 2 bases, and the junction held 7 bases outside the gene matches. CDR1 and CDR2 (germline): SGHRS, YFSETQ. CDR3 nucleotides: TGCGCCAGCAGCTTGTCGGCTAGCGGGACCCCCTACGAGCAGTACTTC. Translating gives CASSLSASGTPYEQYF.